Listed here are 26 T cell receptor beta chains from one sample, sequenced in a study of control samples from healthy donors and cancer patients. Sequencing was performed with immunoSEQ multiplex PCR; in TCRdb, only in-frame clones are kept and a portion is missing. Of about 55,000 clones in the sample, 90% to 96% were seen once. The source material was blood. Source of these receptors: a woman under 30 in good health.

The chain combines TRBV2 with TRBJ1-5; D is uncertain. Trimming removed 5 bases at V and 0 bases at J, with 11 bases between. CDR3 length: 15 residues. From germline, CDR1 is SNHLY and CDR2 FYNNEI. The CDR3 nucleotides are TGTGCCAGCAGTAGACTGGTCAATAGCAATCAGCCCCAGCATTTT. This encodes CASSRLVNSNQPQHF.

V and J are TRBV28 and TRBJ2-3; weak D call: TRBD2 (7 bases). Germline assignment: CDR1 MDHEN and CDR2 SYDVKM. The CDR3 extends over 16 amino acids. V was shortened by 3 bases and J by 4 bases, with 17 bases between the two germline ends. In nucleotides, the CDR3 is TGTGCCAGCAGTTTCCTGGGGGGGCTTATGGCAGATACGCAGTATTTT. Translation: CASSFLGGLMADTQYF.

CDR3 in amino acids: CASSLWQNQPQHF. The CDR3 DNA sequence: TGTGCCAGCAGCTTATGGCAGAATCAGCCCCAGCATTTT. The chain uses TRBV11-2 and TRBJ1-5, with D hard to call. With 2 bases removed from V and 4 bases from J, the gap between germline ends came to 6 bases. Germline V CDR1 and CDR2: SGHAT, FQNNGV. This CDR3 is built from 13 residues.

The genes are TRBV5-1 and TRBJ1-2; D possibly corresponds to TRBD1 (5 bases). This CDR3 is 16 amino acids long. Germline loops: CDR1 SGHRS, CDR2 YFSETQ. V lost 0 bases and J 2 bases, leaving 14 bases between the germline ends. CDR3 nucleotides: TGCGCCAGCAGCTTGGTTCCAGGGCAGGGAAACTATGGCTACACCTTC. It specifies CASSLVPGQGNYGYTF.

The gene calls are TRBV19 and TRBJ2-5; 8 bases are a match to TRBD1. Looked up from germline, CDR1 is LNHDA and CDR2 is SQIVND (reference sequence). V shed 4 bases, J shed 5 bases, and the junction held 9 bases outside the gene matches. The CDR3 totals 15 residues. CDR3 sequence: CASSKYDRGAETQYF. CDR3 nucleotides: TGTGCCAGTAGTAAATATGACAGGGGCGCGGAGACCCAGTACTTC.

The gene calls are TRBV7-6 and TRBJ1-1; D gene ambiguous. Germline loops: CDR1 SGHVS, CDR2 FNYEAQ. There are 15 residues in the CDR3. Trimming left V 2 bases short and J 0 bases short, with 10 bases between. DNA of the CDR3: TGTGCCAGCAGCTTACTCGGGATACTGAACACTGAAGCTTTCTTT. This translates into CASSLLGILNTEAFF.

V and J are TRBV7-9 and TRBJ2-1, with 7 bases identical to TRBD2. CDR3 length equals 16 residues. The germline V gene encodes CDR1 SEHNR and CDR2 FQNEAQ (reference sequence). J lost 4 bases, V lost 1 base, and 7 bases had no gene match. The CDR3 DNA reads TGTGCCAGCAGCTTAGAAGCCTACGGGGGGTACAATGAGCAGTTCTTC. This sequence encodes CASSLEAYGGYNEQFF.

This clone appeared once. The chain recombines TRBV4-1 with TRBJ1-4, with 7 positions matching TRBD1. The V gene end was trimmed by 6 bases and the J gene end by 3 bases; junction bases not matched to a gene: 13. CDR1 and CDR2 (germline): MGHRA, YSYEKL. The CDR3 is 17 residues long. CDR3 in DNA: TGCGCCAGCAGGCACCCCCTTACAGGGGCCGCTAATGAAAAACTGTTTTTT. It translates to CASRHPLTGAANEKLFF.

The CDR3 sequence is CASSEVRQSNQPQHF. CDR3 nucleotides: TGTGCCAGCAGTGAAGTCCGCCAGAGCAATCAGCCCCAGCATTTT. This chain uses TRBV6-1 with TRBJ1-5; D is ambiguous. The V gene's germline CDR1 is MNHNS and CDR2 SASEGT. CDR3 size: 15 residues. V was clipped by 1 base and J by 1 base, with 8 bases between them.

The chain links TRBV4-1 to TRBJ2-2; D remains ambiguous. Germline CDR1 and CDR2: MGHRA and YSYEKL. This CDR3 has 16 amino acids. V was pared by 0 bases and J by 7 bases, with 15 bases between. The CDR3 here is CASSQEQLLAGGELFF. CDR3 coding DNA: TGCGCCAGCAGCCAAGAGCAATTGTTAGCAGGCGGGGAGCTGTTTTTT.

Here the CDR3 reads CASSLWTDTNTEAFF. Here the CDR3 DNA reads TGTGCCAGCAGCTTGTGGACAGACACGAACACTGAAGCTTTCTTT. The chain joins TRBV7-9 to TRBJ1-1; tentative D call: TRBD1 (6 bases). The CDR3 has 15 amino acids. In germline, CDR1 is SEHNR, CDR2 FQNEAQ (reference sequence). The V end was cut by 3 bases, the J end by 1 base, with 12 bases between.

The chain carries TRBV28 and TRBJ2-1; D remains ambiguous. Trimming removed 6 bases from V and 0 bases from J, with 9 bases in between. This CDR3 comprises 14 residues. Per the germline V gene, CDR1 is MDHEN and CDR2 is SYDVKM. Here the CDR3 reads CASSSTLSYNEQFF. The DNA of the CDR3 is TGTGCCAGCAGCTCCACACTCTCCTACAATGAGCAGTTCTTC.

In regard to this clone: The limits of the CDR3 on the DNA are not certain, so only TCRdb's listed CDR3 is given. The chain uses TRBV11-2 and TRBJ2-7. From its first to its last residue, the CDR3 has 14 amino acids. Germline V CDR1 and CDR2: SGHAT, FQNNGV. CDR3 loop: CASILGWGAHEQYF.

The chain uses TRBV3-1 (or the pseudogene TRBV3-2) and TRBJ1-6; a weak D match, TRBD1 (6 bases). Trimming took 1 base from V and 8 from J, leaving 15 bases between them. CDR1 is LGHDT and CDR2 is YNNKEL in the germline V gene (reference sequence). CDR3 length equals 16 residues. The CDR3 protein is CASSQVYDRIDSPLHF. CDR3 DNA: TGTGCCAGCAGCCAAGTCTACGACAGGATCGATTCACCCCTCCACTTT.

CDR3 protein: CASSPKNTEAFF. In DNA form, the CDR3 reads TGTGCCAGCTCACCCAAGAACACTGAAGCTTTCTTT. The rearrangement links TRBV18 to TRBJ1-1; D is ambiguous. V lost 3 bases and J 1 base, leaving 3 bases between the germline ends. The CDR3 has 12 amino acids. The germline V gene encodes CDR1 KGHSH and CDR2 LQKENI.

The rearrangement uses TRBV2 and TRBJ1-2; 8 bases fit TRBD1. Germline V gives CDR1 SNHLY, CDR2 FYNNEI. V lost 6 bases, J lost 4 bases, and 10 bases stayed unmatched. This CDR3 region has 15 residues. CDR3 sequence reads: CASSPEGQAIYGYTF. In DNA form, the CDR3 reads TGTGCCAGCAGCCCCGAGGGACAGGCTATCTATGGCTACACCTTC.

The chain combines TRBV30 with TRBJ1-1, with 9 nucleotides matching TRBD1. The germline V gene has CDR1 GTSNPN and CDR2 SVGIG (reference sequence). The CDR3 has 12 residues. After removal of 0 bases from V and 10 bases from J, the junction contained 3 bases not matched to a gene. DNA of the CDR3: TGTGCCTGGAGTGTGGGACAGGGCAGAGCTTTCTTT. Translated, it gives CAWSVGQGRAFF.

DNA of the CDR3: TGTGCCAGCTGGGCAGATCCTAACTATGGCTACACCTTC. It yields the protein CASWADPNYGYTF. This chain uses TRBV6-5 with TRBJ1-2; D ambiguous. Germline CDR1 MNHEY, CDR2 SVGAGI. This CDR3 has 13 amino acids. V was trimmed by 8 bases and J by 0 bases, leaving 10 bases between them.

This chain joins TRBV28 and TRBJ1-6; a weak D match, TRBD1 (5 bases). The germline V gene has CDR1 MDHEN and CDR2 SYDVKM. V lost 2 bases and J 8 bases, leaving 10 bases between the germline ends. The CDR3 contains 14 residues. The CDR3 protein is CASSLRDGYSPLHF. The CDR3, as DNA: TGTGCCAGCAGTTTACGGGACGGATATTCACCCCTCCACTTT.

This clone was observed once. The chain links TRBV19 to TRBJ1-5; a possible D gene is TRBD1 (5 bases). Germline lookup yields CDR1 LNHDA and CDR2 SQIVND (reference sequence). Trimming took off 1 base at V and 7 bases at J, with 11 bases between the two ends. There are 14 residues in the CDR3. CDR3 DNA: TGTGCCAGTAGTATAGGGGGGGTGGGCCAGCCCCAGCATTTT. This sequence encodes CASSIGGVGQPQHF.

The rearrangement links TRBV6-2 or TRBV6-3 to TRBJ2-3; TRBD2 aligns across 10 bases. The V and J ends lost 6 bases and 2 bases, in that order; junction bases with no gene match: 5. The CDR3 extends over 15 amino acids. CDR1 MNHEY and CDR2 SVGEGT come from the germline V gene. CDR3 DNA sequence: TGTGCCAGCAGCCGAAGCGGGGGGGCCACAGATACGCAGTATTTT. Translating it yields CASSRSGGATDTQYF.

The J gene is TRBJ1-2, the V gene TRBV18; 7 bases line up with TRBD1. Losses at the gene ends were 3 bases for V and 3 bases for J; bases not matched to a gene: 1. Germline V gene lookup returns CDR1 KGHSH and CDR2 LQKENI. CDR3 length: 13 residues. The CDR3 DNA sequence: TGTGCCAGCTCACCCGGGACAGACTATGGCTACACCTTC. It encodes CASSPGTDYGYTF.

This chain uses TRBV4-1 with TRBJ2-5; D may match TRBD1 or TRBD2 (6 bases each). The V and J ends lost 2 bases and 5 bases respectively, with 12 bases between them. This CDR3 contains 14 residues. The V gene's germline CDR1 is MGHRA and CDR2 YSYEKL. Written as DNA, the CDR3 is TGCGCCAGCAGCCAACCGGGGGCATGGGAGACCCAGTACTTC. Its translation: CASSQPGAWETQYF.

This clone was counted once. The V call is TRBV10-2, the J call TRBJ2-1, with 8 bases identical to TRBD2. CDR3 size: 14 residues. The V gene end was trimmed by 5 bases and the J gene end by 6 bases; junction bases not matched to a gene: 6. Germline V lookup: CDR1 WSHSY, CDR2 SAAADI. The chain's CDR3 is CASSIGGAPNEQFF. CDR3 DNA: TGCGCCAGCAGTATCGGGGGGGCCCCCAATGAGCAGTTCTTC.

The chain recombines TRBV6-2 or TRBV6-3 with TRBJ1-2; possibly TRBD1 for D (5 bases). The V gene's germline CDR1 is MNHEY and CDR2 SVGEGT. The CDR3 length is 15 residues. Trimming stripped 5 bases from V and 8 bases from J, with 21 bases between. The CDR3 DNA sequence: TGTGCCAGCAGTCGGGGACTACCGGCTGAAGTAGGCTACACCTTC. Its protein is CASSRGLPAEVGYTF.

This clone was seen just once. The chain couples TRBV5-1 to TRBJ2-3; D is ambiguous. CDR1 SGHRS and CDR2 YFSETQ come from the germline V gene. The CDR3 is 13 residues long. Trimming left V 4 bases short and J 4 bases short, with 10 bases between. The chain's CDR3 is CASSPRVSDTQYF. CDR3 nucleotide sequence: TGCGCCAGCAGCCCTCGGGTCTCAGATACGCAGTATTTT.